The text below deals with one T cell receptor (beta chain). Its antigen is undetermined. In germline, CDR1 is SQVTM, CDR2 ANQGSEA. V lost 4 bases and J lost 4, with 11 bases in between. The CDR3 totals 13 residues. This entry comes from a study of T cell responses to AZD1222 COVID-19 vaccine. Generated by immunoSEQ multiplex PCR, the TCRdb table keeps only in-frame clones and is missing some. The table shows 100,000 to 150,000 clones, with around 87% occurring only once. Broader study findings: Mostly white British, mostly female donors; authors suggested clonal diversity may be underestimated. Spike-specific TCR breadth and depth went up after people got two AZD1222 doses. Among AZD1222 vaccinees, only 5 to 7 were seropositive at baseline.

The gene calls are TRBV29-1 and TRBJ1-5; D possibly corresponds to TRBD1 (6 bases). The sample in question was peripheral blood, obtained on day 0 of AZD1222 vaccination. The clonotype was recovered from an adult in good health. CDR3 coding DNA: TGCAGCGTTGCACAGGGTCGGAATCAGCCCCAGCATTTT. Translating gives CSVAQGRNQPQHF.